This is a list of T cell receptor beta chains from one sample in a study of spatial heterogeneity in lung cancer. TCRdb processed the 5' RACE reads anew with MiXCR; each CDR3 protein has one entry. The sample lists about a thousand distinct CDR3 sequences; roughly 15% were seen once. Sequenced here: lung tumor tissue, sampled at surgery. These receptors all come from a female donor with early-stage non-small cell lung cancer. Each CDR3 is given with its conserved first and last residue. A D gene is named only where the DNA matches it firmly. Rows give clone size only sometimes, using once, few, many, or a class for an expanded clone.

NA,TRBV7-9,NA,TRBJ2-7,TGTGCCAGCAGCCCTAGGTGGGACATCTACGAGCAGTACTTC,CASSPRWDIYEQYF
NA,TRBV19,NA,TRBJ1-1,TGTGCCAGTAGTATAGATCTGGGGACTGAAGCTTTCTTT,CASSIDLGTEAFF
NA,TRBV7-9,large,TRBJ2-1,TGTGCCAGCAGCCGGGATTACAATGAGCAGTTCTTC,CASSRDYNEQFF
NA,TRBV20-1,few,TRBJ2-5,TGCAGTGCCTTATGGACGAGGGAGACCCAGTACTTC,CSALWTRETQYF
TRBD1,TRBV30,NA,TRBJ1-1,TGTGCCTGGAGACAGGGGTGGAACACTGAAGCTTTCTTT,CAWRQGWNTEAFF
NA,TRBV2,NA,TRBJ2-5,TGTGCCAGCGGAAGGGGAAACCAAGAGACCCAGTACTTC,CASGRGNQETQYF
TRBD1,TRBV27,NA,TRBJ2-1,TGTGCCAGCAGTTTCATGGCGGCAGGGGGCCATGAGCAGTTCTTC,CASSFMAAGGHEQFF
TRBD2,TRBV18,few,TRBJ2-1,TGTGCCAGCTCACCACCGGGGAGCGGGAGGTCTAGCTCCTACAATGAGCAGTTCTTC,CASSPPGSGRSSSYNEQFF
TRBD1,TRBV30,medium-sized,TRBJ1-5,TGTGCCTGGAGTTCAGGGGGCGGGCGCAATCAGCCCCAGCATTTT,CAWSSGGGRNQPQHF
NA,TRBV6-1,many,TRBJ2-2,TGTGCCAGCAGACTGACATCGAACACCGGGGAGCTGTTTTTT,CASRLTSNTGELFF
NA,TRBV5-6,large,TRBJ1-2,TGTGCCAGCAGCACCCAACCAGGGGTAAGGGAGGGCTACACCTTC,CASSTQPGVREGYTF
NA,TRBV27,large,TRBJ2-3,TGTGCCAGCAGTTACCCGGCCCAGACAGATACGCAGTATTTT,CASSYPAQTDTQYF
TRBD1,TRBV20-1,large,TRBJ2-3,TGCAGTGCTAGGAGGACAGGGGGCACAGATACGCAGTATTTT,CSARRTGGTDTQYF
TRBD1,TRBV28,NA,TRBJ2-7,TGTGCCAGCAGTTTAACGGGACAGGGCACCTACGAGCAGTACTTC,CASSLTGQGTYEQYF
NA,TRBV12-3/TRBV12-4,medium-sized,TRBJ2-7,TGTGCCAGCAACCAGGGACCAGGAAGCTCCTACGAGCAGTACTTC,CASNQGPGSSYEQYF
NA,TRBV7-6,medium-sized,TRBJ2-5,TGTGCCAGCAGCTTAAGGGGAGACGGGTCCCAAGAGACCCAGTACTTC,CASSLRGDGSQETQYF
NA,TRBV19,medium-sized,TRBJ1-4,TGTGCCAGTAGCCCCGGGACGTCATTGAAAGGACTGTTTTTT,CASSPGTSLKGLFF
NA,TRBV3-1,large,TRBJ2-1,TGTGCCAGCAGCCTTCCCGGGAATGAGCAGTTCTTC,CASSLPGNEQFF
TRBD1,TRBV28,NA,TRBJ2-7,TGTGCCAGCAGTTTAACCTCGACAGGGACCTACGAGCAGTACTTC,CASSLTSTGTYEQYF
NA,TRBV5-1,large,TRBJ1-2,TGCGCCAGCAGCTCCGGGCCCAATCTCGACTATGGCTACACCTTC,CASSSGPNLDYGYTF
NA,TRBV7-9,large,TRBJ2-7,TGTGCCAGCAGCTTAGGGACAGCCGCCTCCTACGAGCAGTACTTC,CASSLGTAASYEQYF
TRBD1,TRBV5-1,NA,TRBJ1-1,TGCGCCAGCAGCTACGGGACAGCGAACACTGAAGCTTTCTTT,CASSYGTANTEAFF
NA,TRBV28,medium-sized,TRBJ2-5,TGTGCCAGCACCTCTGACCCGGGACAAGAGACCCAGTACTTC,CASTSDPGQETQYF
TRBD1,TRBV5-4,large,TRBJ2-2,TGTGCCAGCAGCCGCGGACAGGACACCGGGGAGCTGTTTTTT,CASSRGQDTGELFF
NA,TRBV28,medium-sized,TRBJ2-2,TGTGCCAGCAGTTTCGCCCCAGGGTGGGACAGGGAGCTGTTTTTT,CASSFAPGWDRELFF
NA,TRBV6-1,few,TRBJ2-7,TGTGCCAGCACCGAGCGGCAAACCTACGAGCAGTACTTC,CASTERQTYEQYF
TRBD1,TRBV11-2,large,TRBJ2-4,TGTGCCAGCAGCGGTACAGGGGACGGGAACATTCAGTACTTC,CASSGTGDGNIQYF
NA,TRBV5-5,medium-sized,TRBJ1-6,TGTGCCAGCAGCTTGTCCGGAAATCTCGGAAATTCACCCCTCCACTTT,CASSLSGNLGNSPLHF
NA,TRBV12-3/TRBV12-4,NA,TRBJ1-2,TGTGCCAGCAGCCCGACCGCAGGGACCTATGGCTACACCTTC,CASSPTAGTYGYTF
NA,TRBV20-1,large,TRBJ2-7,TGCAGTGCTAGGAAGGGGCTGGGCGAGCAGTACTTC,CSARKGLGEQYF
NA,TRBV7-2,medium-sized,TRBJ2-1,TGTGCCAGCACCAGGGCCCGGGGCGCTGGCGATGAGCAGTTCTTC,CASTRARGAGDEQFF
TRBD1,TRBV7-2,few,TRBJ2-7,TGTGCCAGCAGCTACCGACAGGGCTCCTACGAGCAGTACTTC,CASSYRQGSYEQYF
TRBD1,TRBV7-2,large,TRBJ2-3,TGTGCCAGCAGCCCCCGCAGGGGGAGTGCCACAGATACGCAGTATTTT,CASSPRRGSATDTQYF
NA,TRBV28,medium-sized,TRBJ2-3,TGTGCCAGCAAACTCGGCGGGACACTTGGCACAGATACGCAGTATTTT,CASKLGGTLGTDTQYF
NA,TRBV29-1,NA,TRBJ2-5,TGCAGCGTGGAGAAAGAGACCCAGTACTTC,CSVEKETQYF
TRBD2,TRBV3-1,NA,TRBJ2-4,TGTGCCAGCAGCCAAGTAGCGGGGGGCGACATTCAGTACTTC,CASSQVAGGDIQYF
NA,TRBV20-1,large,TRBJ1-2,TGCAGTGCTAGAGACCCCAACAGAGGCGGCTACACCTTC,CSARDPNRGGYTF
NA,TRBV12-3/TRBV12-4,large,TRBJ1-2,TGTGCCAGCAGCCAGACTACCTATGGCTACACCTTC,CASSQTTYGYTF
NA,TRBV12-3/TRBV12-4,medium-sized,TRBJ2-6,TGTGCCAGCAGTCCCCTCCTGGGGGCCAACGTCCTGACTTTC,CASSPLLGANVLTF
NA,TRBV7-2,NA,TRBJ2-5,TGTGCCAGCAGCTTCGGGACTGCGATACAAGAGACCCAGTACTTC,CASSFGTAIQETQYF
NA,TRBV2,medium-sized,TRBJ1-4,TGTGCCAGCCTATTGCTGAGGTCGGGAAAACTGTTTTTT,CASLLLRSGKLFF